These T cell receptor beta chains were read from a single sample in a study of blood T cells in healthy people across ages. A single record per CDR3 protein comes from TCRdb applying MiXCR to the 5' RACE reads. Of 660,000 or so distinct CDR3 sequences listed, around three fifths were seen once; the top ten hold roughly 34%. The sample was blood. All receptors derive from a man aged 55 to 70 in good health. Both conserved end residues are part of each CDR3. The D gene is left open where the match is weak. A clone size is listed for some rows: how often the clone was seen (once, few, many), or a class if it is expanded.

j_call v_call d_call clone_size cdr3_length cdr3_nt cdr3_aa
TRBJ2-1 TRBV20-1 - - 13 TGCAGTGCTAGAGTGGTAGGGGTCGATGAGCAGTTGTTC CSARVVGVDEQLF
TRBJ1-2 TRBV4-1 - - 15 TGCGACAGCAGCCAACCCTCGGGGAGGGGTTATGGCTACACCTTC CDSSQPSGRGYGYTF
TRBJ2-5 TRBV28 - - 14 TGTGCCAGCAGTCTCGATTGGGTGAAGGAGACCCAGTACTTC CASSLDWVKETQYF
TRBJ2-3 TRBV29-1 - - 12 TGCAGCGTTGTCCAGGGAACAGATACGCAGTATTTT CSVVQGTDTQYF
TRBJ2-7 TRBV21-1 - - 15 TGTGCCAGCAGCTTTAATCCGGGACTACCTTACGAGCAGTACTTC CASSFNPGLPYEQYF
TRBJ2-5 TRBV5-1 TRBD1 - 15 TGCGCCAGCAGCTTGGTCTCCGACAGGGGAAAGACCCAGTACTTC CASSLVSDRGKTQYF
TRBJ2-5 TRBV18 - - 16 TGTGCCAGCTCACCACTCCAGGGGGGCCTCCAAGAGACCCAGTACTTC CASSPLQGGLQETQYF
TRBJ2-3 TRBV2 TRBD2 - 17 TGTGCCAGCAGCCACCTGGCTAGCGGGATTAGCACAGATACGCAGTATTTT CASSHLASGISTDTQYF
TRBJ2-5 TRBV11-2 - - 16 TGTGCCGGCAGCCCGTCTCGGACAGATTACCAAGAGACCCAGTACTTC CAGSPSRTDYQETQYF
TRBJ1-3 TRBV2 - - 16 TGTGCCAGCAGTGAAGCGCGCGGCAGCTCTGGAAACACCATATATTTT CASSEARGSSGNTIYF
TRBJ2-3 TRBV3-1 - - 14 TGTGCCAGCAGCCAAGATCTCTCCGGGGATACGCAGTATTTT CASSQDLSGDTQYF
TRBJ2-2 TRBV6-5 - few 13 TGTGCCAGCAGTTCAGGGTTCACCGGGGAGCTGTTTTTT CASSSGFTGELFF
TRBJ1-4 TRBV5-6 TRBD1 few 15 TGTGCCAGCAGCTTAGGGACAGGATGGGGTGAAAAACTGTTTTTT CASSLGTGWGEKLFF
TRBJ1-1 TRBV5-6 - - 15 TGTGCCAGCAGCGTTCCGGGACACCTGCGGACTGAAGCTTTCTTT CASSVPGHLRTEAFF
TRBJ2-3 TRBV9 - few 14 TGTGCCAGCAGCGAGAGTCTTATCACAGATACGCAGTATTTT CASSESLITDTQYF
TRBJ2-7 TRBV28 TRBD2 - 15 TGTGCCAGCAGTTTCTCCCTAGCGGGGACCAACGAGCAGTACTTC CASSFSLAGTNEQYF
TRBJ2-5 TRBV6-6 - - 14 TGTGCCAGCAGGGAGAGGACTAACACGGAGACCCAGTACTTC CASRERTNTETQYF
TRBJ1-5 TRBV12-3/TRBV12-4 TRBD1 few 13 TGTGCCAGCGGGGACAGGGGAAATCAGCCCCAGCATTTT CASGDRGNQPQHF
TRBJ1-4 TRBV29-1 TRBD1 few 17 TGCAGCGTTGAAGATCCCCTTACAGGGGGCGCGAGTGAAAAACTGTTTTTT CSVEDPLTGGASEKLFF
TRBJ1-6 TRBV7-9 - - 14 TGTGCCAGCAGCTTAGCGGGTTATAATTCACCCCTCCACTTT CASSLAGYNSPLHF
TRBJ2-3 TRBV12-3/TRBV12-4 TRBD2 few 13 TGTGCCAGCACTCCTAGCGGGGGGCCGACGCAGTATTTT CASTPSGGPTQYF
TRBJ2-1 TRBV7-9 - - 15 TGTGCCAGCAGCCAAAGTGGTAGCTCCTACAATGAGCAGTTCTTC CASSQSGSSYNEQFF
TRBJ2-5 TRBV12-3/TRBV12-4 TRBD1 - 15 TGTGTCAGCAGTTTCGGGACAGGGGCGGGAGAGACCCAGTACTTC CVSSFGTGAGETQYF
TRBJ2-1 TRBV5-1 - once 16 TGCGCCAGCAGCCTCTCCTCTATCGGGAGATACAATGAGCAGTTCTTC CASSLSSIGRYNEQFF
TRBJ2-1 TRBV10-3 TRBD2 - 17 TGTGCCATCAGTGAGCCCCCCGGGGGGAGAGGCTACAATGAGCAGTTCTTC CAISEPPGGRGYNEQFF
TRBJ2-3 TRBV7-9 TRBD2 - 15 TGTGCCAGCGGCTTACAAGCGGGGGACACAGATACGCAGTATTTT CASGLQAGDTDTQYF
TRBJ2-7 TRBV15 - - 15 TGTGCCACCAGCAGAGATTACCAGGGAGTGAGGGAGCAGTACTTC CATSRDYQGVREQYF
TRBJ2-2 TRBV9 TRBD2 - 16 TGTGCCAGCAGCGTTGGACTAGCGGGAGCGAGTGGGGAGCTGTTTTTT CASSVGLAGASGELFF
TRBJ1-2 TRBV7-9 TRBD1 - 15 TGTGCCAGCAGCCCTCCCGGGACAGGCCGCATAAGCTACACCTTC CASSPPGTGRISYTF
TRBJ2-5 TRBV27 - - 10 TGTGCCGGCAGTTGGGGGAGGCAGTACTTC CAGSWGRQYF
TRBJ2-5 TRBV5-1 TRBD2 - 15 TGCGCCAGCAGCTTGGTGGTAGCGGGGGAAGAGACCCAGTACTTC CASSLVVAGEETQYF
TRBJ2-7 TRBV12-3/TRBV12-4 TRBD1 few 15 TGTGCCAGCAGTCCCCGGACAGGCCTAGGGAACGAGCAGTACTTC CASSPRTGLGNEQYF
TRBJ2-1 TRBV20-1 - few 15 TGCAGTGCTAGTTCGGACTTAGACGCCTACAATGAGCAGTTCTTC CSASSDLDAYNEQFF
TRBJ1-1 TRBV6-1 - - 15 TGTGCCAGCAGTTTAAGTTATGGCTTGAACACTGAAGCTTTCTTT CASSLSYGLNTEAFF
TRBJ2-4 TRBV7-8 TRBD1 many 17 TGTGCCAGCAGCTTGCGGATAGGACAGGCCAAAGGGAACATTCAGTACTTC CASSLRIGQAKGNIQYF
TRBJ2-1 TRBV7-6 TRBD2 few 19 TGTGCCAGCAGCCTGAGACTAGCGGGGGACGCTAGCTCCTACAATGAGCAGTTCTTC CASSLRLAGDASSYNEQFF
TRBJ2-7 TRBV18 - - 12 TGTGCCAGCTCAACGGACATCTACGAGCAGTACTTC CASSTDIYEQYF
TRBJ2-7 TRBV4-1 - - 15 TGCGCCAGCAGCCAAGAGCAGGGTAGACCCTACGAGCAGTACTTC CASSQEQGRPYEQYF
TRBJ1-5 TRBV3-1 - - 12 TGTGCCAGCAGCCAATGGGATCAGCCCCAGCATTTT CASSQWDQPQHF
TRBJ1-2 TRBV6-5 - few 13 TGTGCCAGCAGTTACACAGCTAACTATGGCTACACCTTC CASSYTANYGYTF